One and the same sample provided the 31 T cell receptor beta chains below, sequenced in a study of blood T cell repertoires in COVID-19. The protocol was immunoSEQ multiplex PCR, while the TCRdb copy is restricted to in-frame clones and leaves out a portion. The data show approximately 77,000 clones, with about 80% seen just once and under 5.5% held by the top ten. Material: peripheral blood. Every receptor here comes from a woman in her 70s with acute or convalescent COVID-19.

This clone appeared once. This chain connects TRBV5-1 to TRBJ1-5, with D unclear. V was cut by 1 base and J by 2 bases, with 7 bases left in between. CDR3 size: 14 residues. In germline, CDR1 is SGHRS, CDR2 YFSETQ. In DNA, the CDR3 is TGCGCCAGCAGCTTGTGGGCAGGCAATCAGCCCCAGCATTTT. The encoded protein is CASSLWAGNQPQHF.

The V call is TRBV20-1, the J call TRBJ2-7, with 11 bases that match TRBD1. The trim removed 8 bases at V and 6 bases at J, leaving 3 bases unmatched. The CDR3 covers 11 residues. CDR1 and CDR2 from the germline V gene are DFQATT and SNEGSKA (reference sequence). CDR3 sequence: CSPGQGGEQYF. In DNA, the CDR3 is TGCAGTCCGGGACAGGGGGGCGAGCAGTACTTC.

This rearrangement joins TRBV6-2 or TRBV6-3 to TRBJ2-1; 9 bases are a match to TRBD1. Unmatched junction bases numbered 10, after V lost 2 bases and J lost 8 bases. The CDR3 extends over 16 amino acids. Germline loops: CDR1 MNHEY, CDR2 SVGEGT. CDR3 coding DNA: TGTGCCAGCAGTTACAGCGCCGGGACAGGGTTCTATGAGCAGTTCTTC. Translation gives CASSYSAGTGFYEQFF.

This chain joins TRBV7-3 and TRBJ2-1; TRBD2 matches at 9 bases. CDR3 length: 15 residues. Germline V lookup: CDR1 SGHTA, CDR2 FQGTGA. The V and J ends lost 3 bases and 8 bases, in that order; junction bases with no gene match: 8. The CDR3 protein is CASSLSGLALDEQFF. The CDR3 nucleotides read TGTGCCAGCAGCTTGTCGGGACTAGCTTTGGATGAGCAGTTCTTC.

The chain joins TRBV7-3 to TRBJ1-1; D possibly corresponds to TRBD1 (5 bases). Germline V gives CDR1 SGHTA, CDR2 FQGTGA. Trimming took off 5 bases at V and 4 bases at J, with 11 bases between the two ends. The CDR3 totals 13 residues. CDR3 nucleotide sequence: TGTGCCAGCAGCGAACAGGAGGGCACTGAAGCTTTCTTT. Amino acids: CASSEQEGTEAFF.

The chain employs TRBV6-2 or TRBV6-3 and TRBJ1-5, with 8 bases matching TRBD1. Germline trimming cut 2 bases from V and 2 bases from J; bases unmatched to any gene: 2. Per germline, CDR1 MNHEY and CDR2 SVGEGT. The CDR3 extends over 15 amino acids. CDR3 amino acids: CASSYLDRGNQPQHF. The CDR3, as DNA: TGTGCCAGCAGTTACCTGGACAGGGGCAATCAGCCCCAGCATTTT.

V gene TRBV12-5 combines with J gene TRBJ1-1; D ambiguous. Germline CDR1 and CDR2: LGHNT and FRNRAP. The CDR3 totals 15 residues. The V gene lost 3 bases and the J gene lost 7 bases, with 18 bases spanning the gap. The CDR3 is CASGFITDGRGEAFF. The CDR3 region has the DNA TGTGCTAGTGGTTTCATTACGGACGGGAGAGGTGAAGCTTTCTTT.

The V and J genes are TRBV4-3 and TRBJ2-2; TRBD2 might be the D (6 bases). The ends were cut back, 3 bases at V and 5 bases at J, with 10 bases in the middle. The CDR3 is 14 amino acids. Germline CDR1 is LGHNA and CDR2 is YSLEER. Here the CDR3 DNA reads TGCGCCAGCAGCCAGGCGGGGAGGACCGGGGAGCTGTTTTTT. It translates to CASSQAGRTGELFF.

V gene TRBV18 combines with J gene TRBJ2-4; 8 bases are a match to TRBD2. The ends lost 3 bases at V and 3 bases at J; junction bases unmatched: 16. CDR1 KGHSH and CDR2 LQKENI come from the germline V gene. The CDR3 is 19 residues long. The CDR3 spells CASSPGPRSGGGGKNIQYF. The CDR3 DNA is TGTGCCAGCTCACCGGGACCAAGGAGCGGGGGCGGGGGCAAAAACATTCAGTACTTC.

The count of this clone is one. The chain joins TRBV4-1 to TRBJ1-5, with D unclear. CDR3 length: 15 residues. Germline V gene sequence: CDR1 MGHRA, CDR2 YSYEKL. V was pared by 0 bases and J by 6 bases, with 12 bases between. DNA for the CDR3: TGCGCCAGCAGCCAAGAGGCGCTGACTAGTCAGCCCCAGCATTTT. It encodes CASSQEALTSQPQHF.

The chain employs TRBV5-1 and TRBJ1-3; D gene ambiguous. The CDR3 sequence is 12 residues long. With 0 bases removed from V and 8 bases from J, the gap between germline ends came to 6 bases. Germline-derived CDR1 and CDR2 are SGHRS and YFSETQ. CDR3 amino acids: CASSLAGDTIYF. The DNA of the CDR3 is TGCGCCAGCAGCTTGGCCGGGGACACCATATATTTT.

V usage is TRBV4-1 and J usage is TRBJ1-1; 10 nucleotides align to TRBD1. The CDR3 has 15 amino acids. V trimming: 4 bases; J trimming: 4 bases; junction bases outside the gene matches: 6. Germline V gives CDR1 MGHRA, CDR2 YSYEKL. In nucleotides, the CDR3 is TGCGCCAGCAGCCTATCCGGGACAGGGGTCACTGAAGCTTTCTTT. Its translation: CASSLSGTGVTEAFF.

The gene calls are TRBV6-2 or TRBV6-3 and TRBJ2-7; 10 positions agree with TRBD1. The CDR3 extends over 17 amino acids. Losses at the gene ends were 2 bases for V and 0 bases for J; bases not matched to a gene: 7. Germline CDR1 reads MNHEY; CDR2 reads SVGEGT. CDR3: CASSYPWTGGLSYEQYF. The CDR3 DNA reads TGTGCCAGCAGTTACCCATGGACAGGGGGACTCTCCTACGAGCAGTACTTC.

CDR3 in DNA: TGTGCCAGCAGCTTAGCCGGGTGGCGTGTGAATGAGCAGTTCTTC. This translates into CASSLAGWRVNEQFF. The rearrangement uses TRBV11-2 and TRBJ2-1; D gene unclear. This CDR3 is built from 15 residues. The germline V gene encodes CDR1 SGHAT and CDR2 FQNNGV. Trimming took off 1 base at V and 7 bases at J, with 14 bases between the two ends.

V gene TRBV11-1 combines with J gene TRBJ2-5; the match to TRBD2 covers 14 bases. The CDR3 runs 16 residues. Germline trimming cut 4 bases from V and 10 bases from J; bases unmatched to any gene: 11. Germline CDR1 SGHAT, CDR2 FQDESV (reference sequence). DNA for the CDR3: TGTGCCAGCAGCTCTCCCTCCGGGACTAGCGGGGGAAGCCAGTACTTC. Amino acids: CASSSPSGTSGGSQYF.

The CDR3, as DNA: TGTGCCAGCAGTTACAGCGGACAGGACCGTGGCTACACCTTC. This translates into CASSYSGQDRGYTF. The V and J genes are TRBV6-2 or TRBV6-3 and TRBJ1-2; 7 bases fit TRBD1. V shed 2 bases and J 7 bases; nucleotides not matched to a gene: 7. The CDR3 runs 14 residues. Germline V CDR1 and CDR2: MNHEY, SVGEGT.

This rearrangement joins TRBV18 to TRBJ2-3; 14 bases fit TRBD2. The CDR3 is 17 residues long. Trimming cost V 1 base and J 5 bases; bases outside gene matches: 5. In germline, CDR1 is KGHSH, CDR2 LQKENI. CDR3: CASSPLGTSGGIDTQYF. In DNA, the CDR3 is TGTGCCAGCTCACCACTCGGGACTAGCGGGGGAATAGATACGCAGTATTTT.

J is TRBJ1-2 and V is TRBV7-2; the D gene is possibly TRBD1 (5 bases). Trimming left V 5 bases short and J 4 bases short, with 14 bases between. This CDR3 is built from 14 residues. Germline values: CDR1 SGHTA, CDR2 FQGNSA. The CDR3 DNA follows: TGTGCCAGCAGCCGCGACAGTACAACCTATGGCTACACCTTC. This encodes CASSRDSTTYGYTF.

This clone showed up just a few times. V usage is TRBV28 and J usage is TRBJ1-1, with unresolved D. The germline gives CDR1 MDHEN, CDR2 SYDVKM. The CDR3 spans 11 residues. Trimming stripped 4 bases from V and 13 bases from J, with 13 bases between. In DNA form, the CDR3 reads TGTGCCAGCAGTTATGGCACGCAATTTTTCTTT. Protein sequence: CASSYGTQFFF.

The chain joins TRBV7-8 to TRBJ1-1; D perhaps matches TRBD1 (6 bases). The CDR3 loop spans 15 amino acids. The V and J ends lost 1 base and 0 bases respectively, with 9 bases between them. Germline V lookup: CDR1 SGHVS, CDR2 FQNEAQ. The CDR3 coding sequence is TGTGCCAGCAGCTTAGAGGGGGGGATGAACACTGAAGCTTTCTTT. Amino acid sequence: CASSLEGGMNTEAFF.

A single count supports this clone. The chain is built from TRBV29-1 and TRBJ1-3, with 7 bases matching TRBD1. This CDR3 spans 14 amino acids. After removal of 6 bases from V and 1 base from J, the junction contained 6 bases not matched to a gene. From germline, CDR1 is SQVTM and CDR2 ANQGSEA. DNA for the CDR3: TGCAGCGTCCGACAGGGATCTTCTGGAAACACCATATATTTT. Protein sequence: CSVRQGSSGNTIYF.

The chain uses TRBV7-9 and TRBJ2-7, with D perhaps TRBD2 (6 bases). The CDR3 loop spans 13 amino acids. Trimming stripped 8 bases from V and 1 base from J, with 12 bases between. The germline CDR1 and CDR2 sequences are SEHNR and FQNEAQ (reference sequence). CDR3 in amino acids: CASWSEGSYEQYF. CDR3 coding DNA: TGTGCCAGCTGGTCGGAGGGTTCCTACGAGCAGTACTTC.

The chain combines TRBV24-1 with TRBJ2-1; possibly TRBD2 for D (7 bases). Germline V gene lookup returns CDR1 KGHDR and CDR2 SFDVKD. V was pared by 4 bases and J by 5 bases, with 17 bases between. The CDR3 is made up of 16 amino acids. The CDR3 here is CATSESFWGGHNEQFF. CDR3 in DNA: TGTGCCACCAGTGAGTCCTTTTGGGGGGGCCACAATGAGCAGTTCTTC.

The rearrangement uses TRBV5-5 and TRBJ2-3; 7 nucleotides match TRBD1. There are 16 residues in the CDR3. CDR1 and CDR2 (germline): SGHKS, YYEKEE (reference sequence). Trimming removed 0 bases from V and 3 bases from J; junction bases left unmatched: 7. The CDR3 nucleotides are TGTGCCAGCAGCTTGGGAGACAGGGTGCGTACAGATACGCAGTATTTT. Translating it yields CASSLGDRVRTDTQYF.

In its sample, this clone was seen a few times. V usage is TRBV4-2 and J usage is TRBJ2-7; D is undetermined. This CDR3 region has 15 residues. Germline-derived CDR1 and CDR2 are LGHNA and YNFKEQ. The germline V and J ends were trimmed by 0 bases and 6 bases, with 15 bases remaining between them. The CDR3 DNA reads as TGTGCCAGCAGCCAAGATCTGGCGGCCTCGAGCGAGCAGTACTTC. This sequence encodes CASSQDLAASSEQYF.

The chain uses TRBV6-5 and TRBJ1-1, with TRBD1 identical over 9 bases. CDR3 length equals 15 residues. V gave up 6 bases and J gave up 7 bases; unmatched junction bases: 12. Per germline, CDR1 MNHEY and CDR2 SVGAGI. The chain's CDR3 is CASRKTTGGAVEAFF. CDR3 nucleotide sequence: TGTGCCAGCAGGAAGACCACAGGGGGCGCGGTTGAAGCTTTCTTT.

This clone appeared once. The CDR3 DNA follows: TGTGCCAGCAGCCCCCGGGATGCAACTAATGAAAAACTGTTTTTT. Protein: CASSPRDATNEKLFF. This chain links TRBV7-9 with TRBJ1-4; no definite D call. Germline V lookup: CDR1 SEHNR, CDR2 FQNEAQ (reference sequence). The CDR3 covers 15 residues. The V and J ends lost 5 bases and 0 bases respectively, with 10 bases between them.

V gene TRBV6-6 combines with J gene TRBJ1-1; 11 positions agree with TRBD1. The CDR3 totals 15 residues. CDR1 is MNHNY and CDR2 is SVGAGI in the germline V gene (reference sequence). Trimming cost V 5 bases and J 4 bases; bases outside gene matches: 6. The CDR3 nucleotides are TGTGCCAGCAGTATGGACAGGGGGCCGGGCACTGAAGCTTTCTTT. Translation: CASSMDRGPGTEAFF.

A few counts support this clone. The chain recombines TRBV12-5 with TRBJ2-5; 9 nucleotides match TRBD1. The CDR3 has 14 residues. Trimming at V came to 6 bases and at J to 2 bases, leaving 4 bases not matched to a gene. CDR1 is LGHNT and CDR2 is FRNRAP in the germline V gene. CDR3: CASGRGQGQETQYF. The CDR3 coding sequence is TGTGCTAGTGGCAGAGGACAGGGGCAAGAGACCCAGTACTTC.

The rearrangement uses TRBV7-3 and TRBJ2-7; 10 nucleotides line up with TRBD1. The germline V gene has CDR1 SGHTA and CDR2 FQGTGA. V was pared by 6 bases and J by 4 bases, with 6 bases of the junction left unmatched. The CDR3 runs to 14 residues. DNA of the CDR3: TGTGCCAGCAGTTTGGGGGACAGGGGATACGAGCAGTACTTC. It translates to CASSLGDRGYEQYF.

The chain joins TRBV4-3 to TRBJ2-3, with TRBD2 identical over 8 bases. V was pared by 0 bases and J by 5 bases, with 1 base of the junction left unmatched. CDR3 length: 14 residues. The V gene's germline CDR1 is LGHNA and CDR2 YSLEER. The CDR3: CASSQETSGDTQYF. In DNA, the CDR3 is TGCGCCAGCAGCCAAGAAACTAGCGGAGATACGCAGTATTTT.